This passage covers 19 T cell receptor beta chains from one sample sequenced in a study of blood T cells in healthy people across ages. The use of a sample-barcoded 5' primer and a J-beta primer mix characterized a second PCR of about 7 to 12 cycles. TCRdb processed the 5' RACE reads anew with MiXCR; each CDR3 protein has one entry. The repertoire includes 1.8 million or so distinct CDR3 sequences, roughly two fifths of them detected once, and about 21% sits in the top ten. Sequences were obtained from blood. Source of these receptors: a human donor in good health.

The chain combines TRBV4-2 with TRBJ2-7; the D is unclear. The CDR3 is 14 residues long. Trimming pared 7 bases from V and 2 bases from J, leaving 15 bases between. Germline lookup yields CDR1 LGHNA and CDR2 YNFKEQ. As DNA, the CDR3 is TGTGCCAGCAACCCAAGGACGGAACCCTACGAGCAGTACTTC. Translating it yields CASNPRTEPYEQYF.

This chain uses TRBV7-2 with TRBJ1-2; D is perhaps TRBD1 (6 bases). This CDR3 spans 15 amino acids. Trimming pared 3 bases from V and 8 bases from J, leaving 19 bases between. Germline V gene lookup returns CDR1 SGHTA and CDR2 FQGNSA. The CDR3 DNA reads TGTGCCAGCAGCTTCTTGGGGGGGGCGCCGGTGGGCTACACCTTC. This codes for CASSFLGGAPVGYTF.

V is TRBV28 and J is TRBJ1-1; TRBD1 matches at 7 bases. Germline V gene data show CDR1 as MDHEN and CDR2 as SYDVKM. V gave up 5 bases and J gave up 5 bases; unmatched junction bases: 8. The CDR3 has 14 amino acids. The CDR3 protein is CASSQQGWQTEAFF. The CDR3 nucleotides are TGTGCCAGCAGTCAACAGGGGTGGCAAACTGAAGCTTTCTTT.

Points on this clonotype: One end of the junction does not line up with germline, which may come from a read error. The J gene is TRBJ1-2, the V gene TRBV7-2; 7 bases fit TRBD1. Germline V lookup: CDR1 SGHTA, CDR2 FQGNSA. This CDR3 region has 13 residues. For the CDR3, the DNA is TGTGTCAGCAGCTCCAACGGACAGGCTGGGTACACCTTC. It is translated as CVSSSNGQAGYTF.

The genes are TRBV20-1 and TRBJ1-1; 9 bases are shared with TRBD1. The CDR3 covers 14 residues. Germline V CDR1 and CDR2: DFQATT, SNEGSKA (reference sequence). V lost 2 bases, J lost 2 bases, and 3 bases stayed unmatched. The CDR3: CSARLGQGNTEAFF. For the CDR3, the DNA is TGCAGTGCTAGATTGGGACAGGGAAACACTGAAGCTTTCTTT.

Only a few counts were recorded for this clonotype. One end of the junction varies from germline; a read error may be responsible. The chain joins TRBV4-2 to TRBJ2-2; 7 bases match TRBD1. Germline V CDR1 and CDR2: LGHNA, YNFKEQ. This CDR3 contains 16 residues. CDR3 sequence (DNA): TGTGCCAGCAGCCAGCCCGGGACAGCGAACACCGGGGAGCGGTTTTTT. As protein: CASSQPGTANTGERFF.

This clonotype has only one observation. The chain is built from TRBV29-1 and TRBJ2-7; no firm D call. Germline V gives CDR1 SQVTM, CDR2 ANQGSEA. The CDR3 covers 12 residues. Trimming removed 1 base from V and 2 bases from J, with 6 bases in between. In nucleotides, the CDR3 is TGCAGCGTTGAAGTTACTGCCTACGAGCAGTACTTC. Translation gives CSVEVTAYEQYF.

This clonotype was seen ten or more times. The chain joins TRBV7-2 to TRBJ2-5; no definite D call. CDR1 is SGHTA and CDR2 is FQGNSA in the germline V gene. The CDR3 covers 13 residues. Deletions cut 1 base from V and 4 bases from J, with 7 bases between. CDR3 amino acids: CASSLGYTETQYF. Written as DNA, the CDR3 is TGTGCCAGCAGCTTAGGGTACACAGAGACCCAGTACTTC.

Here the CDR3 reads CSARMAEPSNQPQHF. The CDR3 nucleotides read TGCAGTGCTAGAATGGCAGAACCTAGCAATCAGCCCCAGCATTTT. V is TRBV20-1 and J is TRBJ1-5, with D hard to call. The CDR3 length is 15 residues. The germline gives CDR1 DFQATT, CDR2 SNEGSKA (reference sequence). The V gene lost 2 bases and the J gene lost 0 bases, with 11 bases spanning the gap.

A few counts support this clonotype. This rearrangement joins TRBV27 to TRBJ1-1; D unresolved. The CDR3 has 15 residues. Trimming shortened V by 3 bases and J by 4 bases, and 15 bases separated the two germline ends. CDR1 is MNHEY and CDR2 is SMNVEV in the germline V gene (reference sequence). CDR3 DNA sequence: TGTGCCAGCAGTTTTCTAGGCCGCGGTGGCACTGAAGCTTTCTTT. As protein: CASSFLGRGGTEAFF.

A remark on this clonotype: A much larger clone is a single base away; this may be a read error. The chain employs TRBV20-1 and TRBJ2-5; 7 bases are shared with TRBD2. This CDR3 region has 15 residues. Germline values: CDR1 DFQATT, CDR2 SNEGSKA (reference sequence). In nucleotides, the CDR3 is TGCAGTGCTCTAACGAGCGGGGCGAACCAAGGGACCCAGTACTTC. This sequence encodes CSALTSGANQGTQYF.

The chain uses TRBV7-3 and TRBJ1-5; unclear D gene. In germline, CDR1 is SGHTA, CDR2 FQGTGA. Trimming cost V 3 bases and J 10 bases, with 16 bases left between them. CDR3 size: 14 residues. CDR3 coding DNA: TGTGCCAGCAGCTTGGCAAGAACCGAGCCCCCCCAGCATTTT. Translated: CASSLARTEPPQHF.

This clonotype turned up a few times. This chain joins TRBV7-9 and TRBJ2-1; D gene ambiguous. The CDR3 loop spans 14 amino acids. V gave up 0 bases and J gave up 6 bases, with 9 bases separating them. Per the germline V gene, CDR1 is SEHNR and CDR2 is FQNEAQ (reference sequence). The CDR3 is CASSLAGMINEQFF. DNA for the CDR3: TGTGCCAGCAGCTTAGCGGGGATGATCAATGAGCAGTTCTTC. Combining the CDR3 with reference TRBV7-9 and TRBJ2-1 gives the whole variable domain DTGVSQNPRHKITKRGQNVTFRCDPISEHNRLYWYRQTLGQGPEFLTYFQNEAQLEKSRLLSDRFSAERPKGSFSTLEIQRTEQGDSAMYLCASSLAGMINEQFFGPGTRLTVL.

This chain uses TRBV25-1 with TRBJ1-1; no clear D gene. Germline CDR1 MGHDK, CDR2 SYGVNS. This CDR3 has 13 residues. V was trimmed by 5 bases and J by 4 bases, leaving 11 bases between them. The DNA of the CDR3 is TGTGCCAGCAGTTCGCGGTCGCGCACTGAAGCTTTCTTT. It codes for CASSSRSRTEAFF.

This clonotype occurred a few times. V is TRBV4-3 and J is TRBJ2-1; D perhaps matches TRBD2 (6 bases). Trimming removed 1 base from V and 4 bases from J, with 17 bases in between. This CDR3 has 17 amino acids. Germline V gene data show CDR1 as LGHNA and CDR2 as YSLEER. The DNA for the CDR3 is TGCGCCAGCAGCCAAGGGGACTCACCTACCTTTTACAATGAGCAGTTCTTC. Protein product: CASSQGDSPTFYNEQFF.

This clonotype was observed a handful of times. The CDR3 reads CASSHEILAKGTDTQYF. CDR3 nucleotide sequence: TGCGCCAGCAGCCACGAGATACTAGCGAAGGGCACAGATACGCAGTATTTT. The rearrangement uses TRBV5-1 and TRBJ2-3; TRBD2 matches at 7 bases. The CDR3 extends over 17 amino acids. Germline V CDR1 and CDR2: SGHRS, YFSETQ. V was clipped by 4 bases and J by 1 base; unmatched bases: 12. The full variable domain, its missing parts supplied by reference TRBV5-1 and TRBJ2-3, is KAGVTQTPRYLIKTRGQQVTLSCSPISGHRSVSWYQQTPGQGLQFLFEYFSETQRNKGNFPGRFSGRQFSNSRSEMNVSTLELGDSALYLCASSHEILAKGTDTQYFGPGTRLTVL.

The chain links TRBV2 to TRBJ2-7; a possible D gene is TRBD1 (6 bases). The V end was cut by 4 bases, the J end by 7 bases, with 17 bases between. The germline V gene encodes CDR1 SNHLY and CDR2 FYNNEI. The CDR3 length is 14 residues. The CDR3 sequence is CASSVRGSTGEQYF. CDR3 in DNA: TGTGCCAGCAGTGTAAGGGGGTCTACGGGTGAGCAGTACTTC.

This clonotype was seen more than once but under ten times. The chain couples TRBV25-1 to TRBJ1-2; D might be TRBD1 (5 bases). The germline V gene has CDR1 MGHDK and CDR2 SYGVNS. The CDR3 covers 17 residues. V dropped 3 bases and J dropped 7 bases, with 24 bases sitting between them. The CDR3 DNA is TGTGCCAGCAGTGAGCAGACCGTTTTGGGGGAGGCGAGTGGCTACACCTTC. It encodes CASSEQTVLGEASGYTF.

The rearrangement joins TRBV4-3 to TRBJ2-4; D is possibly TRBD2 (5 bases). The DNA end is a closer match to TRBJ2-5, so the J assignment may be wrong. CDR3 length: 15 amino acids. In germline, CDR1 is LGHNA, CDR2 YSLEER. CDR3 nucleotide sequence: TGCGCCAGCAGCCAAGTCAGAGGGTCAGAAGAGACCCAGTACTTC. Translating gives CASSQVRGSEETQYF.